This is a list of T cell receptor beta chains from one sample in a study of cytomegalovirus exposure and HLA in healthy donors. TCRdb's table, derived via immunoSEQ multiplex PCR, lists solely in-frame clones and lacks some. The sample includes 150,000 to 250,000 clones, around 74% of them seen just once. Sequenced: PBMCs. The receptors shown here come from a girl aged 10 to 17 in good health and CMV-seropositive. Both conserved end residues are trimmed from each CDR3. The D gene is left open where the match is weak.

D	V	CDR3
.	TRBV7-6	ASSLEGAYQETQY
.	TRBV10-3	AISESSSSPDTQY
TRBD1	TRBV6-6	ASSTRPDRLENIQY
.	TRBV5-1	ASSPRQDSYEQY
TRBD2	TRBV5-6	ASSRLAGKQETQY
TRBD2	TRBV7-2	ASSRGLAGASSYEQY
.	TRBV4-3	ASSQAGSEKLF
.	TRBV5-1	ASSLEGHHTDTQY
.	TRBV5-4	ASSFDRGGADTQY
TRBD1	TRBV5-1	ASSSGDRQETQY
.	TRBV6-1	ASSEALTDSSYGYT
.	TRBV11-3	ASSLESGGPGSRSYEQY
.	TRBV5-4	ASSLDSVSPLH
TRBD2	TRBV7-2	ASSLATSGGFHPYEQY
TRBD1	TRBV18	ASSAGTGGSNQPQH
TRBD2	TRBV7-8	ASSPRGSGGYQETQY
TRBD2	TRBV9	ASSVELAGAFGGELF
TRBD1	TRBV27	ASSPLKTGLISYEQY
.	TRBV27	ASSFNGGSYEQY
.	TRBV19	ASSLGQQGQPQH
.	TRBV2	ASSQAGQPQH
.	TRBV6-1	ASVDYYYEQY
.	TRBV18	ASSPGRLANTGELF
TRBD2	TRBV5-4	ASRKSGGPQETQY
.	TRBV5-6	ASSSTWETQY
.	TRBV5-1	ASSNRDGSDTQY
.	TRBV5-6	ASSSDRSYEQY
TRBD1	TRBV5-1	ASSLAAGRQGTNYGYT
TRBD1	TRBV10-1	ASSRQGSYNEQF
.	TRBV7-2	ASSPQGNYGYT
.	TRBV7-9	ASSPQESPLH
.	TRBV5-1	ASSQVVSGNTIY
TRBD2	TRBV25-1	ASSAIAGGYNEQF
TRBD1	TRBV29-1	SGGTGNNYGYT
TRBD2	TRBV11-2	ASSLVASGGRETQY
TRBD1	TRBV25-1	ASREGGTGGAGANVLT
TRBD1	TRBV5-6	ASSWGWTGANYGYT
.	TRBV19	ASSPRTRGNTEAF
TRBD2	TRBV19	ASSMGLAGADEQF
TRBD1	TRBV19	ASSIDGLGQGET
.	TRBV19	ASKRTAERGNYGYT
TRBD1	TRBV5-1	ASSSQGGNTEAF
TRBD1	TRBV9	ASSVDRQGGEKLF
.	TRBV7-9	ASSLSGVNTEAF
TRBD1	TRBV6-1	ASSDVGGGKAF
.	TRBV10-3	AISESRQQETQY
.	TRBV11-3	ASSLDLSTREYEQY
.	TRBV4-1	AVASWEGNTIY
.	TRBV19	ASSAGGWGPKSPLH
.	TRBV6-5	ASSYLPGGYGYT
.	TRBV25-1	ASSEFGGRTNSPLH
TRBD2	TRBV2	ASSEAGSGGHTGELF
TRBD1	TRBV11-2	ASSSRTGRSTDTQY
TRBD1	TRBV19	ASRTGAGNTIY